The source of this TCR beta chain is a study of PD-1 blockade in classical Hodgkin lymphoma. Study-level results: The causes of the repertoire differences, possibly disease activity or prior therapy, remain undefined.

Documented time point: cycle 4 day 1 (C4D1), after five to seven weeks of nivolumab. Each patient relapsed following autologous stem cell transplantation, and prior brentuximab vedotin exposure differed. The V gene's germline CDR1 is SGDLS and CDR2 YYNGEE. The ends lost 6 bases at V and 7 bases at J; junction bases unmatched: 7. This CDR3 is 15 amino acids long. The method was immunoSEQ multiplex PCR; TCRdb's version includes in-frame clones alone and lacks a portion of them. The sample consists of tens of thousands of clones, 70% to 80% of them appearing once. With respect to this clone: Its matching antigen is unknown.

The TCR was taken from a human donor with classical Hodgkin lymphoma. This material consisted of peripheral blood mononuclear cells (PBMCs), taken before the fourth cycle of nivolumab. The chain joins TRBV9 to TRBJ2-1; 13 bases match TRBD2. The chain's CDR3 is CASTKTSGGPNEQFF. DNA of the CDR3: TGTGCCAGCACAAAGACTAGCGGGGGGCCAAATGAGCAGTTCTTC.